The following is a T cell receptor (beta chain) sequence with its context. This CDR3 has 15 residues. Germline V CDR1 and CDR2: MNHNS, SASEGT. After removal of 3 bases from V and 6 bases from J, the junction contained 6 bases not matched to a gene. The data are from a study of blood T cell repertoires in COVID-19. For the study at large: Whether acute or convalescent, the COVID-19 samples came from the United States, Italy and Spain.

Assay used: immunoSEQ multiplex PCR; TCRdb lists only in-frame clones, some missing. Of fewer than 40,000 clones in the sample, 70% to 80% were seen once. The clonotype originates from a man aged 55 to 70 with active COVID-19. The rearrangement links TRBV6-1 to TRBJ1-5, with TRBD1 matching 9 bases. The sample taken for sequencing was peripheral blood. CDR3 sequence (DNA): TGTGCCAGCAGTGAGACGGGACAGGGTAGTCAGCCCCAGCATTTT. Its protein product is CASSETGQGSQPQHF.